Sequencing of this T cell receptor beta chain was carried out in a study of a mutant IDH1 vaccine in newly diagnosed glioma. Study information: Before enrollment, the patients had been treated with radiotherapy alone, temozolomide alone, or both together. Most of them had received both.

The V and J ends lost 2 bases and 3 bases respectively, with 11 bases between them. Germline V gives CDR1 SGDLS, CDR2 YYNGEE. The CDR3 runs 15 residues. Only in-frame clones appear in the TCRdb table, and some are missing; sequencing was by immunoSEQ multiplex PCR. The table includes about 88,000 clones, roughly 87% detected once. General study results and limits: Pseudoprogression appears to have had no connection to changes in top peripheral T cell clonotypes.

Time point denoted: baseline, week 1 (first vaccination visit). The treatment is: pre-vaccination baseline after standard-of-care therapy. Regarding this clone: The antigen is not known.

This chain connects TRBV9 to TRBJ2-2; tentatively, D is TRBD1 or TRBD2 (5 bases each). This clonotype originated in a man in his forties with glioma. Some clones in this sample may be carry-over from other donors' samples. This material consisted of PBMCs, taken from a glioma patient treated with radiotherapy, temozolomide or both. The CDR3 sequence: CASSVEGKDTGELFF. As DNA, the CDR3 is TGTGCCAGCAGCGTTGAGGGGAAGGACACCGGGGAGCTGTTTTTT.